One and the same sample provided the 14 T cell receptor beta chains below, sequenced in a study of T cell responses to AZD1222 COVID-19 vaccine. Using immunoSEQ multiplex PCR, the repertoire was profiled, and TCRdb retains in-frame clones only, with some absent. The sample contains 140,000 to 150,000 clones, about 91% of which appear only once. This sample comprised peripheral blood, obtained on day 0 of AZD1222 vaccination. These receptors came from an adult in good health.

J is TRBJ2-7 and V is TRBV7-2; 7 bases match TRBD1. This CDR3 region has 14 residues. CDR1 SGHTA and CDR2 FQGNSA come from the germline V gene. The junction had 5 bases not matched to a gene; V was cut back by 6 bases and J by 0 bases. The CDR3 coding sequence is TGTGCCAGCAGAACGACAGGGAGCTCCTACGAGCAGTACTTC. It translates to CASRTTGSSYEQYF.

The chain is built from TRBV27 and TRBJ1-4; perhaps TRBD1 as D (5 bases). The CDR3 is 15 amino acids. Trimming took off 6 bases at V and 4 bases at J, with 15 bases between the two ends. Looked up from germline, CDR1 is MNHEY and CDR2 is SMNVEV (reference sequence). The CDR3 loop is CASSPEGRVNEKLFF. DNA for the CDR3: TGTGCCAGCAGCCCGGAAGGCAGGGTTAATGAAAAACTGTTTTTT.

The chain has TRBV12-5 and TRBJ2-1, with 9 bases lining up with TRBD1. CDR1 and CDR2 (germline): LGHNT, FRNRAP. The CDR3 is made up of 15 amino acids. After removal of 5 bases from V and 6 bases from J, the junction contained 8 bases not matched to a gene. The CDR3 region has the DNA TGTGCTAGTGGTCAGGGCGGGACAGGGTTCAATGAGCAGTTCTTC. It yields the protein CASGQGGTGFNEQFF.

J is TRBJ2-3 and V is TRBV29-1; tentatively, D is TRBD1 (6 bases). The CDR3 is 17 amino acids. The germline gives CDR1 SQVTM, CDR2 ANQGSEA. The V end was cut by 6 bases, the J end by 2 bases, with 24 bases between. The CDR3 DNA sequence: TGCAGCGTCCGATTAACAGGGCTCAATGGACTCACAGATACGCAGTATTTT. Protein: CSVRLTGLNGLTDTQYF.

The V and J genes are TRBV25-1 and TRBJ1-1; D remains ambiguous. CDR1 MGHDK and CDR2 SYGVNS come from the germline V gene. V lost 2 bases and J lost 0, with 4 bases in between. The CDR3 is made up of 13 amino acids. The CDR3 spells CASSELVNTEAFF. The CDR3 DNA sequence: TGTGCCAGCAGTGAACTAGTGAACACTGAAGCTTTCTTT.

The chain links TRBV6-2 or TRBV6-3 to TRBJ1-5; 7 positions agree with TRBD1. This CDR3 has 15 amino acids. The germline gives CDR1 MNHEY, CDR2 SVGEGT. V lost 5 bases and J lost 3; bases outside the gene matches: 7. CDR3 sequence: CASSKRGQPNQPQHF. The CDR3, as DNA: TGTGCCAGCAGTAAAAGGGGACAGCCCAATCAGCCCCAGCATTTT.

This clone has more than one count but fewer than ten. CDR3: CASSRPEDSSYEQYF. As DNA, the CDR3 is TGTGCCAGCAGCCGACCTGAGGACAGTTCCTACGAGCAGTACTTC. This chain joins TRBV4-2 and TRBJ2-7; a weak D match, TRBD1 (6 bases). Germline assignment: CDR1 LGHNA and CDR2 YNFKEQ. The V end lost 4 bases, the J end lost 1 base, and 14 bases lay between the germline ends. This CDR3 contains 15 residues.

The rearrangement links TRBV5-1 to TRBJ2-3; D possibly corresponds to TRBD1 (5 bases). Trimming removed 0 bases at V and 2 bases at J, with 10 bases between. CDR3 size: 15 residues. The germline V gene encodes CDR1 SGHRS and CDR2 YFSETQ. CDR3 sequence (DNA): TGCGCCAGCAGCTTGGAGGCAGGGTTCACAGATACGCAGTATTTT. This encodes CASSLEAGFTDTQYF.

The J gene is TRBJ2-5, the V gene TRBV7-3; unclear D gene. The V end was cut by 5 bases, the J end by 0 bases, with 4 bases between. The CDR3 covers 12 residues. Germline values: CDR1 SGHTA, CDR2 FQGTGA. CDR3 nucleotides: TGTGCCAGCAGCCCGAACCAAGAGACCCAGTACTTC. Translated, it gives CASSPNQETQYF.

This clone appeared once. The DNA of the CDR3 is TGTGCCAGCAACCAGGATGGCCGAGGGACCCAGTACTTC. This sequence encodes CASNQDGRGTQYF. V usage is TRBV27 and J usage is TRBJ2-5; no definite D call. CDR3 size: 13 residues. Germline-derived CDR1 and CDR2 are MNHEY and SMNVEV (reference sequence). Trimming pared 7 bases from V and 7 bases from J, leaving 16 bases between.

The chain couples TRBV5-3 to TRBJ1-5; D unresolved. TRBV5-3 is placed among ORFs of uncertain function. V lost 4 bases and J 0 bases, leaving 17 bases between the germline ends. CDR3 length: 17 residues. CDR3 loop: CARSHGPVYYSNQPQHF. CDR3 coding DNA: TGTGCCAGAAGCCATGGGCCAGTTTATTATAGCAATCAGCCCCAGCATTTT.

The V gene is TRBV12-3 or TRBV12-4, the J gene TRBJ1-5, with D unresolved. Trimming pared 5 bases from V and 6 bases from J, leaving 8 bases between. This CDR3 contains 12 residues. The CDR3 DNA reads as TGTGCCAGCAGTACCATTCCTCAGCCCCAGCATTTT. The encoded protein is CASSTIPQPQHF.

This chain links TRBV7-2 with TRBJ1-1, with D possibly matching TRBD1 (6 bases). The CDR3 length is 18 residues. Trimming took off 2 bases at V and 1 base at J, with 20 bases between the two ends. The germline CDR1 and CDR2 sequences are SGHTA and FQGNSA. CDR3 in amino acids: CASSLRVAGGLKNTEAFF. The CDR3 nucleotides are TGTGCCAGCAGCTTACGGGTAGCGGGGGGGCTTAAGAACACTGAAGCTTTCTTT.

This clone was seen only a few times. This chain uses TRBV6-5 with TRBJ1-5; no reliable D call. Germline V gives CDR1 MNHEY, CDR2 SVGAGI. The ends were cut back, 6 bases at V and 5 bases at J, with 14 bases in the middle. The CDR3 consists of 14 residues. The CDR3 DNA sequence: TGTGCCAGCAGGGAGGGTTCTGAGTATCAGCCCCAGCATTTT. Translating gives CASREGSEYQPQHF.